This entry describes one T cell receptor beta chain. The data stem from a study of blood T cell repertoires in COVID-19. About the study: Sources were T cells, B-cell-depleted T cells, or PBMCs; the material itself was cDNA or gDNA.

In the original analysis: Using reference gene primer amplification, nucleated cell counts were estimated. Produced via immunoSEQ multiplex PCR; TCRdb's table is partial and in-frame only. V, J and clone size derive from that table, while D and trimming were established from the DNA sequence. The sample yields around 300,000 clones, roughly 88% seen once. Germline V lookup: CDR1 MGHRA, CDR2 YSYEKL. The junction had 8 bases not matched to a gene; V was cut back by 5 bases and J by 1 base. The CDR3 loop spans 15 amino acids. What was sequenced was peripheral blood. The sequence was collected from a woman aged 25 to 39 with COVID-19, enrolled during active disease. The V gene is TRBV4-1, the J gene TRBJ2-7; 7 bases agree with TRBD1. The CDR3 region has the DNA TGCGCCAGCAGCTTCAGGACAGGACCTTCCTACGAGCAGTACTTC. Translating gives CASSFRTGPSYEQYF.